These 11 T cell receptor beta chains originate from one sample sequenced in a study of cytomegalovirus exposure and HLA in healthy donors. Both 60 Vbeta primers and 13 Jbeta primers went into the PCR. Produced via immunoSEQ multiplex PCR; TCRdb's table is partial and in-frame only. Its table lists under 130,000 clones. Sequencing was performed on PBMCs. The source of these receptors is a man aged 45-65 years in good health and CMV-seronegative.

The chain recombines TRBV27 with TRBJ2-7; tentative D call: TRBD1 (5 bases). The CDR3 contains 14 residues. Germline V CDR1 and CDR2: MNHEY, SMNVEV (reference sequence). The V end lost 4 bases, the J end lost 2 bases, and 12 bases lay between the germline ends. The CDR3 coding sequence is TGTGCCAGCAGTTCCTCAGGGAAAACCTACGAGCAGTACTTC. The encoded protein is CASSSSGKTYEQYF.

This chain links TRBV6-5 with TRBJ1-1; 7 bases line up with TRBD1. V was pared by 6 bases and J by 2 bases, with 6 bases of the junction left unmatched. The CDR3 runs to 14 residues. Germline V gene data show CDR1 as MNHEY and CDR2 as SVGAGI. In DNA form, the CDR3 reads TGTGCCAGCAGCTTGGGACAGCTTAACACTGAAGCTTTCTTT. Protein sequence: CASSLGQLNTEAFF.

Comments on this clone: Other DNA sequences in this sample translate to the same CDR3. This chain links TRBV19 with TRBJ1-2; 7 bases are shared with TRBD1. With V trimmed by 5 bases and J by 4 bases, 1 base remained unmatched. The CDR3 totals 12 residues. The germline gives CDR1 LNHDA, CDR2 SQIVND (reference sequence). As DNA, the CDR3 is TGTGCCAGTAGTCGACAGGGCTATGGCTACACCTTC. Amino acid sequence: CASSRQGYGYTF.

The V call is TRBV4-1, the J call TRBJ1-6, with TRBD1 identical over 12 bases. The CDR3 consists of 16 residues. The J segment lost 8 bases and the V segment lost 0 bases, leaving 2 bases of the junction unmatched. Germline V lookup: CDR1 MGHRA, CDR2 YSYEKL. The CDR3 DNA sequence: TGCGCCAGCAGCCAAGAGGGACAGGGGGCCTATTCACCCCTCCACTTT. Translating gives CASSQEGQGAYSPLHF.

The chain links TRBV10-1 to TRBJ1-6, with 9 nucleotides matching TRBD1. Germline CDR1 and CDR2: WNHNN and SYGVQD (reference sequence). The CDR3 is 18 residues long. V shed 7 bases, J shed 2 bases, and the junction held 12 bases outside the gene matches. CDR3: CASTPAGQGNPYNSPLHF. Written as DNA, the CDR3 is TGCGCCAGCACCCCAGCGGGACAGGGCAACCCCTATAATTCACCCCTCCACTTT.

The gene calls are TRBV2 and TRBJ2-7; D is unclear. Germline CDR1 and CDR2: SNHLY and FYNNEI. The CDR3 spans 13 residues. V was clipped by 4 bases and J by 6 bases, with 13 bases between them. The CDR3: CASSGVPQAEQYF. The CDR3 nucleotides read TGTGCCAGCAGTGGGGTTCCCCAGGCCGAGCAGTACTTC.

This chain links TRBV27 with TRBJ2-5; 8 bases agree with TRBD1. Near its end, the DNA agrees better with TRBJ2-7, so the J call may be wrong. Per the germline V gene, CDR1 is MNHEY and CDR2 is SMNVEV (reference sequence). The CDR3 has 14 amino acids. CDR3 amino acids: CASSPYRGTGEQYF. Written as DNA, the CDR3 is TGTGCCAGCAGTCCATACAGGGGGACCGGCGAGCAGTACTTC.

This chain links TRBV9 with TRBJ1-2, with TRBD1 as a possible D gene (6 bases). Germline assignment: CDR1 SGDLS and CDR2 YYNGEE. This CDR3 comprises 12 residues. Between the trimmed V and J ends, which lost 5 bases and 8 bases, there was a span of 13 bases. CDR3 sequence: CASSQGPRGYTF. The CDR3 bases are TGTGCCAGCAGTCAGGGGCCCAGGGGCTACACCTTC. Combining the CDR3 with reference TRBV9 and TRBJ1-2 gives the whole variable domain DSGVTQTPKHLITATGQRVTLRCSPRSGDLSVYWYQQSLDQGLQFLIQYYNGEERAKGNILERFSAQQFPDLHSELNLSSLELGDSALYFCASSQGPRGYTFGSGTRLTVV.

This chain uses TRBV18 with TRBJ1-1; TRBD1 might be the D (5 bases). V shed 1 base and J shed 0 bases, with 9 bases lying between them. Germline V CDR1 and CDR2: KGHSH, LQKENI. This CDR3 comprises 15 residues. This chain's CDR3 is CASSPRGSLNTEAFF. The CDR3 bases are TGTGCCAGCTCACCACGGGGCAGCTTGAACACTGAAGCTTTCTTT.

This chain joins TRBV19 and TRBJ2-5, with D tentatively TRBD2 (7 bases). The CDR3 has 13 amino acids. Looked up from germline, CDR1 is LNHDA and CDR2 is SQIVND (reference sequence). V lost 4 bases, J lost 4 bases, and 10 bases lay in between. CDR3 protein: CASSTAGAETQYF. The CDR3 DNA is TGTGCCAGTAGTACCGCGGGGGCAGAGACCCAGTACTTC.

The chain joins TRBV13 to TRBJ2-1; 9 nucleotides match TRBD1. The ends lost 4 bases at V and 10 bases at J; junction bases unmatched: 14. Germline V lookup: CDR1 PRHDT, CDR2 FYEKMQ (reference sequence). This CDR3 contains 16 residues. CDR3 DNA: TGTGCCAGCAGCTGGATAAGGGGACAGGGTACTCGAGAGCAGTTCTTC. Protein product: CASSWIRGQGTREQFF.